The clone carrying this TCR beta chain was seen once. As yet, its antigen is unknown. This entry is derived from a study of graft-versus-host responses after intestinal transplantation. Germline CDR1 SGHAT, CDR2 FQNNGV. Between the trimmed V and J ends, which lost 3 bases and 4 bases, there was a span of 7 bases. CDR3 length: 13 amino acids. Regarding the study as a whole: GvH clones appeared in recipient marrow, some first in ileum or blood.

TCRdb keeps only in-frame clones here, not all; method: immunoSEQ multiplex PCR. This sample has some 62,000 clones, with over 90% found just once. This specimen was unstimulated CD8+ T cells sorted from spleen or lymph node cells, taken before transplant. The rearrangement links TRBV11-2 to TRBJ1-5; a weak D match, TRBD1 (5 bases). The sequence was obtained from a human donor who was the organ donor for an intestinal transplant. CDR3 nucleotides: TGTGCCAGCAGCTTCGGGGGGAATCAGCCCCAGCATTTT. It codes for CASSFGGNQPQHF. Together with reference TRBV11-2 and TRBJ1-5, the CDR3 gives the full variable domain: EAGVAQSPRYKIIEKRQSVAFWCNPISGHATLYWYQQILGQGPKLLIQFQNNGVVDDSQLPKDRFSAERLKGVDSTLKIQPAKLEDSAVYLCASSFGGNQPQHFGDGTRLSIL.